This entry features one T cell receptor beta chain sequence. This sample stems from a study of cytomegalovirus exposure and HLA in healthy donors. CDR3 length equals 11 residues. Germline CDR1 and CDR2: SGHRS and YFSETQ. Trimming cost V 0 bases and J 11 bases, with 8 bases left between them. The primer mix had 60 Vbeta and 13 Jbeta primers. The method was immunoSEQ multiplex PCR; TCRdb's version includes in-frame clones alone and lacks a portion of them. The table has roughly 250,000 clones, about 80% seen once. The sequenced sample consisted of PBMCs. The rearrangement links TRBV5-1 to TRBJ1-1; D unresolved. The sequence was obtained from a girl aged 2 to 9 in good health and CMV-seronegative. Here the CDR3 reads CASSLGLVAFF. DNA of the CDR3: TGCGCCAGCAGCTTGGGGCTCGTGGCTTTCTTT.